These 5 T cell receptor beta chains share one sample of origin, sequenced in a study of cytomegalovirus exposure and HLA in healthy donors. A multiplex PCR was run with 60 Vbeta primers and 13 Jbeta primers. Sequenced by immunoSEQ multiplex PCR; TCRdb stores in-frame clones only, minus some. The table records more than 100,000 clones, about 73% of them present only once. Sequenced material: PBMCs. The receptors shown here come from a woman between 40 and 55 years old in good health and CMV-seropositive.

This rearrangement joins TRBV7-9 to TRBJ2-7; 7 bases align to TRBD2. Trimming cost V 5 bases and J 2 bases; bases outside gene matches: 9. Germline V gene data show CDR1 as SEHNR and CDR2 as FQNEAQ (reference sequence). The CDR3 is 15 residues long. CDR3 region: CASSPQRDPPYEQYF. The CDR3, as DNA: TGTGCCAGCAGCCCCCAGCGGGACCCCCCCTACGAGCAGTACTTC.

The rearrangement joins TRBV6-8 to TRBJ1-1; 10 bases align to TRBD1. V shed 5 bases, J shed 6 bases, and the junction held 15 bases outside the gene matches. The germline gives CDR1 MNHGY, CDR2 SAAAGT. CDR3 length: 17 amino acids. In nucleotides, the CDR3 is TGTGCCAGCAGTAAGACAGGGGGCGCAGAGGTAGCCCCTGAAGCTTTCTTT. As protein: CASSKTGGAEVAPEAFF.

The V gene is TRBV5-6, the J gene TRBJ1-1; possible D gene TRBD1, 5 bases. Germline V gene data show CDR1 as SGHDT and CDR2 as YYEEEE. The CDR3 length is 14 residues. V lost 1 base and J 4 bases, leaving 11 bases between the germline ends. As DNA, the CDR3 is TGTGCCAGCAGCTTGATGGGGGGGATCACTGAAGCTTTCTTT. Translation gives CASSLMGGITEAFF.

A single count supports this clone. The chain has TRBV25-1 and TRBJ2-4; 10 bases map to TRBD2. CDR1 and CDR2 from the germline V gene are MGHDK and SYGVNS. Trimming removed 3 bases from V and 0 bases from J; junction bases left unmatched: 2. The CDR3 is 16 residues long. This chain's CDR3 is CASSESGGGAKNIQYF. The CDR3 DNA sequence: TGTGCCAGCAGTGAGAGCGGGGGGGGAGCCAAAAACATTCAGTACTTC.

This chain joins TRBV6-1 and TRBJ1-2, with D perhaps TRBD1 (5 bases). The ends were cut back, 6 bases at V and 1 base at J, with 9 bases in the middle. The CDR3 contains 13 residues. Per germline, CDR1 MNHNS and CDR2 SASEGT. The CDR3 region is CASRRQLNYGYTF. DNA for the CDR3: TGTGCCAGCAGGAGACAGCTTAACTATGGCTACACCTTC.